The 25 T cell receptor beta chains below all came from one sample that was sequenced in a study of naive CD8 T cells in extremely preterm neonates. Assay: immunoSEQ multiplex PCR; the TCRdb copy retains only in-frame clones and omits some. There are 7,100 or so clones in the sample; 98% occur only once, and 0.36% lies in the top ten. Cord blood came from elective full-term cesareans at roughly 35-43 weeks without labor or membrane rupture. Sequenced sample: naive CD8+ T cells from cord blood. These TCRs come from a newborn in good health.

This chain uses TRBV5-1 with TRBJ2-7; D is possibly TRBD1 (7 bases). CDR3 length equals 15 residues. Trimming pared 1 base from V and 1 base from J, leaving 12 bases between. Germline V lookup: CDR1 SGHRS, CDR2 YFSETQ. The chain's CDR3 is CASSLLQGGSYEQYF. CDR3 bases: TGCGCCAGCAGCTTGCTCCAGGGGGGATCCTACGAGCAGTACTTC.

V usage is TRBV13 and J usage is TRBJ2-7; 7 nucleotides line up with TRBD1. Germline CDR1 reads PRHDT; CDR2 reads FYEKMQ (reference sequence). This CDR3 has 15 amino acids. Losses at the gene ends were 5 bases for V and 0 bases for J; bases not matched to a gene: 7. Here the CDR3 DNA reads TGTGCCAGCAGCGCCGGGACAGCCTTCTCCTACGAGCAGTACTTC. Its translation is CASSAGTAFSYEQYF.

The chain links TRBV30 to TRBJ2-7; a weak D match, TRBD1 (5 bases). V dropped 3 bases and J dropped 7 bases, with 13 bases sitting between them. From germline, CDR1 is GTSNPN and CDR2 SVGIG (reference sequence). The CDR3 spans 12 residues. CDR3 in DNA: TGTGCCTGGAGGGACAACAACAGGGAGCAGTACTTC. This encodes CAWRDNNREQYF. Looking up the rest from reference TRBV30 and TRBJ2-7 gives the full variable domain: SQTIHQWPATLVQPVGSPLSLECTVEGTSNPNLYWYRQAAGRGLQLLFYSVGIGQISSEVPQNLSASRPQDRQFILSSKKLLLSDSGFYLCAWRDNNREQYFGPGTRLTVT.

This chain connects TRBV5-1 to TRBJ1-2; 10 nucleotides line up with TRBD1. V was clipped by 4 bases and J by 3 bases; unmatched bases: 9. Germline loops: CDR1 SGHRS, CDR2 YFSETQ. This CDR3 comprises 16 residues. The DNA of the CDR3 is TGCGCCAGCAGCAGCACGGGACAGGGGACCCACTATGGCTACACCTTC. Protein product: CASSSTGQGTHYGYTF.

The V and J genes are TRBV30 and TRBJ2-3; D not resolved. The CDR3 totals 15 residues. V lost 0 bases and J 8 bases, leaving 18 bases between the germline ends. Germline V lookup: CDR1 GTSNPN, CDR2 SVGIG (reference sequence). The CDR3 DNA is TGTGCCTGGAGTGTACACGCCCCTAGGCCCACTACGCAGTATTTT. Translating gives CAWSVHAPRPTTQYF.

The CDR3 nucleotides are TGTGCCTGGAGCAACAGGGGAGAGACCCAGTACTTC. Encoded protein: CAWSNRGETQYF. This chain uses TRBV30 with TRBJ2-5, with TRBD1 matching over 7 bases. Germline values: CDR1 GTSNPN, CDR2 SVGIG (reference sequence). Trimming cost V 3 bases and J 4 bases; bases outside gene matches: 2. The CDR3 contains 12 residues.

The gene calls are TRBV19 and TRBJ1-3; 11 bases fit TRBD1. Germline CDR1 LNHDA, CDR2 SQIVND (reference sequence). Trimming took 3 bases from V and 4 from J; bases not matched to a gene: 14. The CDR3 runs 19 residues. The CDR3 loop reads CASSISPSGTGGPGNTIYF. CDR3 DNA sequence: TGTGCCAGTAGTATCAGCCCCTCCGGGACAGGGGGTCCCGGAAACACCATATATTTT.

The chain couples TRBV10-1 to TRBJ2-1; D not certain. Germline loops: CDR1 WNHNN, CDR2 SYGVQD (reference sequence). The CDR3 contains 14 residues. Between the trimmed V and J ends, which lost 5 bases and 3 bases, there was a span of 11 bases. CDR3 in DNA: TGCGCCAGCAGTCCCTATGGTAGCTACAATGAGCAGTTCTTC. It codes for CASSPYGSYNEQFF.

The count of this clone is one. The chain combines TRBV5-5 with TRBJ1-2, with TRBD1 identical over 9 bases. The CDR3 extends over 17 amino acids. Looked up from germline, CDR1 is SGHKS and CDR2 is YYEKEE (reference sequence). V lost 3 bases to trimming and J lost 1 base; unmatched junction nucleotides: 10. The chain's CDR3 is CASSSLTRDRDNYGYTF. CDR3 nucleotides: TGTGCCAGCAGCTCACTTACCCGGGACAGGGATAACTATGGCTACACCTTC.

The V and J genes are TRBV9 and TRBJ2-2; D is perhaps TRBD1 (6 bases). Trimming cost V 0 bases and J 4 bases, with 19 bases left between them. Germline loops: CDR1 SGDLS, CDR2 YYNGEE. The CDR3 covers 18 residues. CDR3 loop: CASSVDWGRAGATGELFF. The CDR3 DNA is TGTGCCAGCAGCGTAGACTGGGGCCGGGCAGGGGCCACCGGGGAGCTGTTTTTT.

The chain links TRBV7-2 to TRBJ1-1; the match to TRBD1 covers 9 bases. V dropped 4 bases and J dropped 3; count of bases not matched to a gene: 6. The V gene's germline CDR1 is SGHTA and CDR2 FQGNSA. The CDR3 is 15 amino acids. The CDR3 bases are TGTGCCAGCAGCTATAGGACAGGGGTAGACACTGAAGCTTTCTTT. Encoded protein: CASSYRTGVDTEAFF.

This clone was picked up one time. The J gene is TRBJ2-2, the V gene TRBV4-1, with TRBD1 matching 7 bases. Germline loops: CDR1 MGHRA, CDR2 YSYEKL. The ends lost 4 bases at V and 2 bases at J; junction bases unmatched: 7. CDR3 length: 16 residues. CDR3 coding DNA: TGCGCCAGCAGCCCGTGGACAGGATCTAACACCGGGGAGCTGTTTTTT. This sequence encodes CASSPWTGSNTGELFF.

This clone was observed a single time. V and J are TRBV11-2 and TRBJ2-7, with D perhaps matching TRBD1 (5 bases). From germline, CDR1 is SGHAT and CDR2 FQNNGV. V was pared by 5 bases and J by 3 bases, with 14 bases between. The CDR3 has 14 amino acids. CDR3 in DNA: TGTGCCAGCAGCCGTCCCACAGGAAACTACGAGCAGTACTTC. Amino acid sequence: CASSRPTGNYEQYF.

A note on this clone: One end of the junction varies from germline; a read error may be responsible. V usage is TRBV5-6 and J usage is TRBJ2-1, with 11 positions matching TRBD1. This CDR3 is built from 14 residues. CDR1 and CDR2 from the germline V gene are SGHDT and YYEEEE. CDR3 loop: CASRLGQGDNEQFF. Here the CDR3 DNA reads TGTGCCAGCAGGTTGGGACAGGGGGACAATGAGCAGTTCTTC.

This clone has only one observation. The chain links TRBV4-1 to TRBJ1-2; the D gene is possibly TRBD1 (6 bases). Germline V gives CDR1 MGHRA, CDR2 YSYEKL. There are 15 residues in the CDR3. V shed 0 bases and J shed 4 bases, with 12 bases lying between them. CDR3 nucleotide sequence: TGCGCCAGCAGCCAAGAGCTGGGGGCAGGCTATGGCTACACCTTC. Its translation: CASSQELGAGYGYTF.

The chain joins TRBV4-2 to TRBJ1-3, with 7 nucleotides matching TRBD1. CDR1 and CDR2 from the germline V gene are LGHNA and YNFKEQ. This CDR3 is built from 17 residues. Germline trimming cut 0 bases from V and 0 bases from J; bases unmatched to any gene: 5. The CDR3 protein is CASSQDPTGFSGNTIYF. The CDR3 DNA follows: TGTGCCAGCAGCCAAGACCCGACAGGGTTCTCTGGAAACACCATATATTTT.

The genes are TRBV5-6 and TRBJ2-3; maybe TRBD2 (7 bases). CDR3 size: 16 residues. CDR1 is SGHDT, CDR2 YYEEEE, per germline. V was cut by 3 bases and J by 2 bases, with 16 bases left in between. This CDR3 is CASSWAGADYTDTQYF. The CDR3 coding sequence is TGTGCCAGCAGCTGGGCGGGGGCCGACTACACAGATACGCAGTATTTT.

The V call is TRBV5-4, the J call TRBJ1-2, with 11 nucleotides matching TRBD1. This CDR3 has 14 residues. Germline V gene sequence: CDR1 SGHNT, CDR2 YYREEE (reference sequence). Trimming took 5 bases from V and 6 from J; bases not matched to a gene: 6. The CDR3 region is CASSGPGQGDGYTF. In DNA form, the CDR3 reads TGTGCCAGCAGTGGCCCGGGACAGGGGGATGGCTACACCTTC.

This rearrangement joins TRBV9 to TRBJ2-1, with 9 bases fitting TRBD2. The germline V gene has CDR1 SGDLS and CDR2 YYNGEE. V lost 2 bases to trimming and J lost 7 bases; unmatched junction nucleotides: 7. CDR3 length equals 15 residues. CDR3 residues: CASSVGGGAGNEQFF. DNA for the CDR3: TGTGCCAGCAGCGTTGGCGGGGGGGCGGGAAATGAGCAGTTCTTC. The variable domain in full, completed from reference TRBV9 and TRBJ2-1, reads DSGVTQTPKHLITATGQRVTLRCSPRSGDLSVYWYQQSLDQGLQFLIQYYNGEERAKGNILERFSAQQFPDLHSELNLSSLELGDSALYFCASSVGGGAGNEQFFGPGTRLTVL.

The chain uses TRBV7-9 and TRBJ1-6, with D perhaps matching TRBD1 (6 bases). The CDR3 consists of 15 residues. Germline CDR1 is SEHNR and CDR2 is FQNEAQ (reference sequence). V dropped 4 bases and J dropped 7 bases, with 14 bases sitting between them. The CDR3 sequence is CASSSLDRENSPLHF. The CDR3 DNA reads as TGTGCCAGCAGCTCTTTGGACAGAGAGAATTCACCCCTCCACTTT. Supplemented by reference TRBV7-9 and TRBJ1-6, the full variable domain reads DTGVSQNPRHKITKRGQNVTFRCDPISEHNRLYWYRQTLGQGPEFLTYFQNEAQLEKSRLLSDRFSAERPKGSFSTLEIQRTEQGDSAMYLCASSSLDRENSPLHFGNGTRLTVT.

The V gene is TRBV19, the J gene TRBJ2-5; D perhaps matches TRBD1 (6 bases). The end of the DNA fits TRBJ2-7 better, so the J call may be wrong. Germline V gene lookup returns CDR1 LNHDA and CDR2 SQIVND (reference sequence). The CDR3 spans 13 residues. DNA for the CDR3: TGTGCCAGTAGTGCCGGGGACACCTACGAGCAGTACTTC. Its translation: CASSAGDTYEQYF.

V usage is TRBV7-9 and J usage is TRBJ1-1, with 9 bases that match TRBD1. V trimming: 5 bases; J trimming: 6 bases; junction bases outside the gene matches: 7. The CDR3 consists of 14 residues. Germline V gene lookup returns CDR1 SEHNR and CDR2 FQNEAQ (reference sequence). CDR3 loop: CASSSWDRVSEAFF. The CDR3 nucleotides read TGTGCCAGCAGCAGTTGGGACAGGGTCTCTGAAGCTTTCTTT.

The V and J genes are TRBV19 and TRBJ2-3, with D possibly matching TRBD1 (6 bases). V was pared by 6 bases and J by 3 bases, with 13 bases between. The CDR3 extends over 14 amino acids. The germline gives CDR1 LNHDA, CDR2 SQIVND (reference sequence). The CDR3 is CASRWQGSTDTQYF. CDR3 DNA: TGTGCCAGTAGATGGCAGGGGTCTACAGATACGCAGTATTTT.

The genes are TRBV6-5 and TRBJ1-2; TRBD1 is a possible D gene (5 bases). Trimming cost V 6 bases and J 3 bases, with 17 bases left between them. The CDR3 consists of 15 residues. Germline lookup yields CDR1 MNHEY and CDR2 SVGAGI. This CDR3 reads CASSTTGGTYYGYTF. The CDR3, as DNA: TGTGCCAGCAGCACGACTGGGGGGACCTACTATGGCTACACCTTC.

CDR3 DNA: TGTGCCAGCAGCTTGGTACAGGGGGAGGGTGGCTACACCTTC. As protein: CASSLVQGEGGYTF. The J gene is TRBJ1-2, the V gene TRBV5-6; 8 nucleotides agree with TRBD1. The CDR3 has 14 residues. J was trimmed by 7 bases and V by 0 bases; bases with no gene match: 5. Germline CDR1 and CDR2: SGHDT and YYEEEE.